The TCR beta chain described here comes from a study of blood T cells in healthy people across ages (dated by TCRdb to 2015 to 2017). The study in broad terms: In model experiments, template switching captured about one uniquely barcoded TCR beta cDNA molecule for every two T cells. The study measured age-related changes in TCR beta repertoire diversity using deep sequencing normalized with unique cDNA molecular identifiers. Donors were grouped into four age groups: young (average approximately 15 years), middle-aged (roughly 40), aged (about 60) and long-lived (approximately 75). To avoid experimental bias, donors of different ages were distributed randomly across sequencing lanes. For two donors (one aged 18 to 30 and one aged 80 or older), the study analyzed two additional independent replicas of 1 million unique cDNA reads from the same blood draw. Beyond this particular receptor, the publication reports: There was a strong correlation between observed TCR beta diversity and the percentage of naive T cells measured by flow cytometry. Because the CMV infection status of the donors was unknown, age-related changes in expanded clonotypes may potentially have been confounded. Estimates of total diversity from one million sequenced T cells were regarded as lower bounds and underestimates. Compared with the aged group, the long-lived group had more naive CD4+ T cells, fewer expanded clones and increased TCR diversity, suggesting age selection. Because profiling used bulk unsorted PBMCs, naive and antigen-experienced compartments could not be compared conclusively. Observed TCR beta diversity per million T cells fell roughly linearly with age, and a significant reduction was already apparent by age about 43.

This clonotype was counted between two and nine times. Its specific antigen is unknown. Per-nucleotide qualities are absent, and no much larger clonotype sits a single base away. Systemically healthy Caucasian individuals from Russia, about 38 in total and aged roughly 6 to 95 years, were included as donors. Each donor gave ten milliliters of peripheral blood, collected into EDTA-treated Vacutainer tubes. Ficoll-Paque density-gradient centrifugation was used to isolate PBMCs, with at least 6 million per sample. Trizol reagent was used to extract total RNA from the PBMCs, yielding at least 5 micrograms per sample. For every donor, flow cytometry on a PBMC aliquot measured the percentage of naive CD45RAhigh/CD27high T cells. The library relied on 5' RACE. A second roughly 7 to 11 cycle PCR used a sample-barcoded 5' primer and a J-beta primer mix. A template-switch 5' adaptor carrying 12 random nucleotides introduced a unique molecular identifier onto each TCR beta cDNA molecule. At least 3 million CDR3-containing paired-end reads were obtained from each sample. First-strand cDNA synthesis was performed from all RNA using the Mint cDNA synthesis kit, with priming by a TRBC-specific oligonucleotide. All cDNA was treated with uracil-DNA glycosylase and then went through a first 18-cycle PCR with the universal primers M1SS and BC2_uni_R. In the authors' own workflow: For normalization, 1 million high-quality reads, each with a distinct molecular identifier, were randomly selected from each sample. Instead of being binned into consensus sequences, reads that shared molecular identifiers were thrown out. MiTCR, set to a Q25 quality threshold and the strictest error-elimination algorithm, was used for CDR3 identification, clonotype clustering and error correction. Lower-bound total TCR beta diversity was estimated with a nonparametric unseen species model using Euler transformation. The public reads were reanalyzed by TCRdb: fastp trimming at Q25, MiXCR alignment, in-frame beta chains only. A single entry per CDR3 protein holds the most common genes and DNA from its merged rows. V and J calls and clone size were set by TCRdb, not the authors. Here the sample has over 1,500,000 distinct CDR3 sequences; about 39% occur a single time. 20% to 25% of the sample is in the top ten clones.

As encoded in the germline V gene, CDR1 is KGHDR while CDR2 is SFDVKD. The CDR3 spans 16 residues, from the cysteine through the phenylalanine. Left in the record is the CDR3 DNA by itself, 48 bases read in frame from the first base. Relative to germline, V is 3 bases shorter and J is 1 base shorter, with 11 bases between their ends. Sequenced input: blood. This clonotype was sampled from a human donor in good health. This chain joins TRBV24-1 to TRBJ2-2; a weak D assignment points to TRBD2 (6 bases agree). The DNA is TGTGCCACCAGTGATCCGATGGGACTGAACACCGGGGAGCTGTTTTTT. Translation gives CATSDPMGLNTGELFF.